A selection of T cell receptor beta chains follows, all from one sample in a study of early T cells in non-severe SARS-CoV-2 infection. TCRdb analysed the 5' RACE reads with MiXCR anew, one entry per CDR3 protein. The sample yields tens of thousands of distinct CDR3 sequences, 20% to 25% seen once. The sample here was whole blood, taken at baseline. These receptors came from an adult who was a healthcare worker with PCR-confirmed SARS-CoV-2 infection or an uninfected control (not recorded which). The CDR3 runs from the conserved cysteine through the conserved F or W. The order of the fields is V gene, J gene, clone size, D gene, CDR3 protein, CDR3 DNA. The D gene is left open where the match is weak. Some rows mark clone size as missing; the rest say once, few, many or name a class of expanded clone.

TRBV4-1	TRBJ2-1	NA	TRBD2	CASSQPDRDYYNEQFF	TGCGCCAGCAGCCAACCAGATCGGGACTATTACAATGAGCAGTTCTTC
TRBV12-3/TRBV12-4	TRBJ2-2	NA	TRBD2	CASSHTGREAGELFF	TGTGCCAGCAGTCATACAGGGCGGGAGGCCGGGGAGCTGTTTTTT
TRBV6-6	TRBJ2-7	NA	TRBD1	CASTGQGDWYEQYF	TGTGCCAGCACCGGCCAGGGGGATTGGTACGAGCAGTACTTC
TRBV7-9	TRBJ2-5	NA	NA	CASSLVRPVQETQYF	TGTGCCAGCAGCTTAGTTCGGCCAGTCCAAGAGACCCAGTACTTC
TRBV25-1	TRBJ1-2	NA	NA	CASQEPGRNYTF	TGTGCCAGCCAGGAGCCCGGCAGAAACTACACCTTC
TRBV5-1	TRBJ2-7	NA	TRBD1	CASSRTGDEQYF	TGCGCCAGCAGCCGTACAGGGGACGAGCAGTACTTC
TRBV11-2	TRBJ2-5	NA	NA	CASSSHPRGLQETQYF	TGTGCCAGCAGCTCCCATCCCCGAGGGTTACAAGAGACCCAGTACTTC
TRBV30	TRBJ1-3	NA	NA	CAWSASGNTIYF	TGTGCCTGGAGTGCCTCCGGAAACACCATATATTTT
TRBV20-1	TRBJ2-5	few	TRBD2	CSARGDQETQYF	TGCAGTGCTCGGGGGGATCAAGAGACCCAGTACTTC
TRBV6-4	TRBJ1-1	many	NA	CASSSTENTEAFF	TGTGCCAGCAGTTCTACAGAGAACACTGAAGCTTTCTTT
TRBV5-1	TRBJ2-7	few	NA	CASSLALRHKTTYEQYF	TGCGCCAGCAGCTTGGCTTTGCGACACAAAACCACCTACGAGCAGTACTTC
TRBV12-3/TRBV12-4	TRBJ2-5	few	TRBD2	CASTLGLAEETQYF	TGTGCCAGCACTCTGGGACTAGCGGAAGAGACCCAGTACTTC
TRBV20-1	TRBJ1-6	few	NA	CSAPATRNSPLHF	TGCAGTGCCCCCGCCACGAGAAATTCACCCCTCCACTTT
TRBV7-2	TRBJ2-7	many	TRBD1	CASSKRTGTGSVSYEQYF	TGTGCCAGCAGCAAACGCACCGGGACAGGGAGTGTTTCCTACGAGCAGTACTTC
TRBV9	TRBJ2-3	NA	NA	CASSFNRDNWDTQYF	TGTGCCAGCAGCTTTAATCGGGACAATTGGGATACGCAGTATTTT
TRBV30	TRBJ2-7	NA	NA	CAWTRRGPSEQYF	TGTGCCTGGACCCGACGGGGGCCCTCCGAGCAGTACTTC
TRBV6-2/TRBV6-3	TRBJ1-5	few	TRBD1	CASSAAGGPRAQHF	TGTGCCAGCAGTGCCGCAGGGGGCCCACGGGCCCAGCATTTT
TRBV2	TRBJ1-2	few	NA	CASGGQDGLGYTF	TGTGCCTCCGGGGGGCAGGATGGTCTAGGCTACACCTTC
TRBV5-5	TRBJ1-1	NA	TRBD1	CASSPRQGADTEAFF	TGTGCCAGCAGCCCAAGGCAGGGGGCTGACACTGAAGCTTTCTTT
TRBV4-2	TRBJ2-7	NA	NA	CASSQELVKPYEQYF	TGTGCCAGCAGCCAAGAGCTAGTTAAGCCTTACGAGCAGTACTTC
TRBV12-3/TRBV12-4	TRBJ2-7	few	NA	CASSFGGRLEYEQYF	TGTGCCAGCAGTTTCGGGGGGCGATTGGAATACGAGCAGTACTTC
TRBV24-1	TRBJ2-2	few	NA	CATSDLSGELFF	TGTGCCACCAGTGATTTATCGGGGGAGCTGTTTTTT
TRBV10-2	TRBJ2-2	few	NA	CASSDSYGAGELFF	TGCGCCAGCAGCGACTCCTATGGTGCCGGGGAGCTGTTTTTT
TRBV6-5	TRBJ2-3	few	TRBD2	CASSYSLAGGTDTQYF	TGTGCCAGCAGTTACTCTCTAGCGGGGGGAACAGATACGCAGTATTTT
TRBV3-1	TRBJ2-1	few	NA	CASSLSGEQFF	TGTGCCAGCAGCCTTAGTGGTGAGCAGTTCTTC
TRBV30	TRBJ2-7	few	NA	CAWSPMRGEEQYF	TGTGCCTGGAGCCCCATGAGAGGGGAAGAGCAGTACTTC
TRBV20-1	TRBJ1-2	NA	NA	CSARGTSNYGYTF	TGCAGTGCTAGAGGCACCTCTAACTATGGCTACACCTTC
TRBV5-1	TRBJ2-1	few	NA	CASSEGGSRYNEQFF	TGCGCCAGCAGCGAAGGGGGGAGCCGCTACAATGAGCAGTTCTTC
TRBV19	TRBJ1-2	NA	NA	CASQTGTSNYGYTF	TGTGCCAGTCAAACCGGGACATCTAACTATGGCTACACCTTC
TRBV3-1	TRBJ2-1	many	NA	CASSPRSGPNEQFF	TGTGCCAGCAGCCCAAGGTCAGGTCCCAATGAGCAGTTCTTC
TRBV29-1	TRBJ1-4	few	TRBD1	CSVGTVNEKLFF	TGCAGCGTGGGGACAGTTAATGAAAAACTGTTTTTT
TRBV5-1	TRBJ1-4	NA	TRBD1	CASSGQGINEKLFF	TGCGCCAGCAGCGGACAGGGGATTAATGAAAAACTGTTTTTT
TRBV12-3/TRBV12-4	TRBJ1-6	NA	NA	CASSLGLGGTPLHF	TGTGCCAGCAGTTTGGGTTTAGGAGGAACACCCCTCCACTTT
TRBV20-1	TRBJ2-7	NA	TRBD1	CSAREVAGGGSYEQYF	TGCAGTGCTAGAGAAGTAGCAGGGGGCGGCTCCTACGAGCAGTACTTC
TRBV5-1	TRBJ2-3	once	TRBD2	CASSRVAGTTSTDTQYF	TGCGCCAGCAGCAGGGTAGCGGGTACTACTAGCACAGATACGCAGTATTTT
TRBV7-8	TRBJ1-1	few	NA	CASSLSDRNTEAFF	TGTGCCAGCAGCTTAAGTGACAGGAACACTGAAGCTTTCTTT
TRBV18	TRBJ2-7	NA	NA	CASSPPNGPYEQYF	TGTGCCAGCTCACCACCGAATGGACCCTACGAGCAGTACTTC
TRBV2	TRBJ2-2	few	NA	CASSSRINTGELFF	TGTGCCAGCAGTAGCAGGATAAACACCGGGGAGCTGTTTTTT
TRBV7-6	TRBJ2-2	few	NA	CASSLTDVNTGELFF	TGTGCCAGCAGCTTAACAGACGTGAACACCGGGGAGCTGTTTTTT
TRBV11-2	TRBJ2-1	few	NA	CASSLGSYSSYNEQFF	TGTGCCAGCAGCTTAGGGAGTTACAGCTCCTACAATGAGCAGTTCTTC
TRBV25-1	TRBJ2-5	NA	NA	CASSERGHQETQYF	TGTGCCAGCAGTGAAAGGGGCCACCAAGAGACCCAGTACTTC
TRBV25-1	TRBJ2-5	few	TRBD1	CASSRTGQGPEFQYF	TGTGCCAGCTCTCGAACGGGACAGGGCCCGGAGTTCCAGTACTTC
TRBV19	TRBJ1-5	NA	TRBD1	CASSIDQGTGNQPQHF	TGTGCCAGTAGTATAGATCAAGGGACAGGGAATCAGCCCCAGCATTTT
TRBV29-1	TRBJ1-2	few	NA	CSVDSQLYGYTF	TGCAGCGTTGATTCCCAGCTCTATGGCTACACCTTC
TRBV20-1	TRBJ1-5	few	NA	CSARDASERAQHF	TGCAGTGCTAGAGACGCATCGGAAAGGGCCCAGCATTTT
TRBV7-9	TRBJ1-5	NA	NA	CASSLDAQPQHF	TGTGCCAGCAGCTTGGATGCTCAGCCCCAGCATTTT